This T cell receptor (beta chain) appears in the sequencing data of a study of blood T cell repertoires in COVID-19 (dated by TCRdb to 2019 to 2021). Study-wide context: Samples covering the acute and convalescent phases of COVID-19 were provided by collaborators in the United States, Italy and Spain. Nearly every sample came with metadata listing a de-identified subject ID, COVID-19 status, age in years and sex. The samples were drawn from two sources: the first 160 participants of the ongoing ImmuneRACE study, and about 1,300 subjects contributed by 6 global collaborators. The repertoires were released in a freely available public database intended as a resource for research on the immune response to SARS-CoV-2. Subjects who had been exposed to COVID-19, were actively infected with it, or had recovered from it provided the deeply sampled blood TCRbeta repertoires that made up the dataset. The prospective study material was composed of cDNA or gDNA derived from T cells, B-cell-depleted T cells, or PBMCs. Where available, HLA class I and class II types were obtained from metadata supplied by the sample provider rather than from assay-based typing. The paper as a whole reports these results and caveats: Clinical and demographic metadata were provided uncurated, with the amount varying by source and participant.

Each collaborating institution followed its own protocols to collect whole blood in K2EDTA tubes. For TCRbeta analysis, collaborators shipped samples as frozen whole blood, isolated PBMCs, or DNA extracted from either of those sample types. Spanning cysteine to phenylalanine, the CDR3 consists of 12 amino acids. Only the CDR3 part of the read is kept: 36 bases, read in frame from the first base. About this clone: The antigen it recognizes is unknown. The record has no base qualities; no much larger clone is one base away.

TCRbeta CDR3 regions were amplified from genomic DNA using the immunoSEQ Assay, a bias-controlled multiplex PCR. In the paper's pipeline: Nucleated cell counts per sample were estimated from amplification of reference gene primers within the assay. To quantify the absolute abundance of each unique TCRbeta CDR3 rearrangement, sequence reads were collapsed and filtered. For each sample, productive Simpson clonality was calculated as the square root of Simpson's diversity index across productive rearrangements. The table comes from immuneACCESS by way of TCRdb, which keeps in-frame sequences with V and J called. Part of the clones is missing from these tables; in studies checked, under half for an unresolved V gene and the rest for unknown reasons. V and J calls and clone size are given by that table; D and trimming were obtained from the DNA. For this sample the table gives tens of thousands of clones, of which more than 70% were detected only once. 8% to 10% of the sample belongs to the ten largest clones.

This sequence originates from a man between 50 and 59 years old with active COVID-19. Rearrangement joined TRBV21-1 to TRBJ1-2; the table names TRBD1, a call not compared with the DNA. TRBV21-1 corresponds to a pseudogene. The sequenced material came from peripheral blood. CDR3 loop: CASSTHINGYTF. The DNA sequence follows: TGTGCCAGCAGCACCCACATTAACGGCTACACCTTC.